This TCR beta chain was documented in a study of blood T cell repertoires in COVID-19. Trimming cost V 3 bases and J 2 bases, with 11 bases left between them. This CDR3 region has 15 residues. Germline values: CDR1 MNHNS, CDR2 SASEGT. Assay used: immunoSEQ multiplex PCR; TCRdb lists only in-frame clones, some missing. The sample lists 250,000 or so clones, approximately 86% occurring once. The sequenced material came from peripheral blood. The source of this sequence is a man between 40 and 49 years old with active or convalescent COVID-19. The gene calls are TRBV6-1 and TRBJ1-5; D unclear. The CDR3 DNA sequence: TGTGCCAGCAGTGAGACCTACCTAGGCAATCAGCCCCAGCATTTT. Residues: CASSETYLGNQPQHF.